This TCR beta chain was recovered during a study of long-term antiretroviral therapy in people with HIV. Version v3.0 of the immunoSEQ assay ran at survey level. The assay was immunoSEQ multiplex PCR, and TCRdb's table has in-frame clones only and misses some. The data show about 22,000 clones, roughly 76% seen once. Study-wide points: Controls had broader CDR3 length ranges than HIV repertoires did.

As regards this clone: Its antigen is still unknown.

The sequence was obtained from a woman aged 40 to 50 with HIV. The starting material was unsorted PBMCs, obtained less than 1.8 years before starting antiretroviral therapy.

CDR3: CASSPPSKGDTEAFF. The CDR3 DNA follows: TGTGCCAGCTCACCACCTAGCAAAGGGGACACTGAAGCTTTCTTT. The chain links TRBV18 to TRBJ1-1; D is perhaps TRBD1 (5 bases). Germline CDR1 and CDR2: KGHSH and LQKENI. The CDR3 runs 15 residues. With 0 bases removed from V and 3 bases from J, the gap between germline ends came to 11 bases.